This record concerns one TCR beta chain sequence. Its matching antigen is unknown. Looked up from germline, CDR1 is SGHNT and CDR2 is YYREEE (reference sequence). V shed 9 bases, J shed 5 bases, and the junction held 10 bases outside the gene matches. The CDR3 is 14 amino acids. The entry originates in a study of cytomegalovirus exposure and HLA in healthy donors. Study observations and caveats: By a later analysis, the bulk of CMV-associated TCR beta chains appeared HLA-restricted. Equally common other TCR beta chains were less clonally expanded than HLA-associated ones, a later analysis found.

The PCR made use of 60 Vbeta and 13 Jbeta primers. TCRdb's copy holds only in-frame clones and misses some; the assay was immunoSEQ multiplex PCR. The profile covers 200,000 or so clones, with 70% to 85% appearing a single time and roughly 0.098% taken by the ten largest. The receptor comes from a boy aged 2 to 10 in good health and CMV-seronegative. The sample consisted of PBMCs. V and J are TRBV5-4 and TRBJ2-2; TRBD1 matches 7 bases. The CDR3 bases are TGTGCCACCAACGACAGGGCGAGGACCGGGGAGCTGTTTTTT. As protein: CATNDRARTGELFF. Looking up the rest from reference TRBV5-4 and TRBJ2-2 gives the full variable domain: ETGVTQSPTHLIKTRGQQVTLRCSSQSGHNTVSWYQQALGQGPQFIFQYYREEENGRGNFPPRFSGLQFPNYSSELNVNALELDDSALYLCATNDRARTGELFFGEGSRLTVL.